These 20 T cell receptor beta chains originate from one sample sequenced in a study of control samples from healthy donors and cancer patients. Here immunoSEQ multiplex PCR was the method, and the copy in TCRdb shows in-frame clones only, minus some. Among roughly 88,000 clones, roughly nine tenths were seen once, and the ten largest hold around 0.95%. Specimen: blood. The source of these receptors is a woman aged 30 to 39 in good health.

The rearrangement links TRBV3-1 (or the pseudogene TRBV3-2) to TRBJ2-7; D is undetermined. V gave up 0 bases and J gave up 4 bases, with 10 bases separating them. Germline CDR1 reads LGHDT; CDR2 reads YNNKEL (reference sequence). This CDR3 is built from 14 residues. The CDR3, as DNA: TGTGCCAGCAGCCAAGACGTGAGACGATACGAGCAGTACTTC. Translation: CASSQDVRRYEQYF.

The chain uses TRBV19 and TRBJ2-3; 12 bases agree with TRBD2. The trim removed 5 bases at V and 3 bases at J, leaving 6 bases unmatched. CDR1 is LNHDA, CDR2 SQIVND, per germline (reference sequence). CDR3 length: 16 amino acids. The CDR3 DNA follows: TGTGCCAGTAGTGGGGGACTAGCGGGCATTACAGATACGCAGTATTTT. This codes for CASSGGLAGITDTQYF.

The rearrangement links TRBV6-5 to TRBJ1-2, with TRBD1 as a possible D gene (5 bases). CDR1 and CDR2 from the germline V gene are MNHEY and SVGAGI. The CDR3 has 15 amino acids. The V end lost 3 bases, the J end lost 8 bases, and 19 bases lay between the germline ends. The CDR3, as DNA: TGTGCCAGCAGTTATATAGGAGGGGCGAGAGGCGGCTACACCTTC. Translation: CASSYIGGARGGYTF.

This chain links TRBV7-6 with TRBJ1-4, with 9 bases aligning to TRBD1. Germline assignment: CDR1 SGHVS and CDR2 FNYEAQ. This CDR3 region has 15 residues. Losses at the gene ends were 3 bases for V and 5 bases for J; bases not matched to a gene: 4. The CDR3 spells CASSLGTGSNEKLFF. The DNA for the CDR3 is TGTGCCAGCAGCTTGGGGACAGGGTCCAATGAAAAACTGTTTTTT.

This clone was recorded once. The rearrangement uses TRBV7-9 and TRBJ1-1; unclear D gene. This CDR3 has 18 residues. Deletions cut 4 bases from V and 0 bases from J, with 21 bases between. CDR1 is SEHNR and CDR2 is FQNEAQ in the germline V gene (reference sequence). CDR3 nucleotides: TGTGCCAGCAGCTCCCCTCGGGCAGCTACTTACATGAACACTGAAGCTTTCTTT. The encoded protein is CASSSPRAATYMNTEAFF.

The chain employs TRBV18 and TRBJ1-1, with 9 bases aligning to TRBD1. The CDR3 is 14 residues long. Per germline, CDR1 KGHSH and CDR2 LQKENI. Losses at the gene ends were 2 bases for V and 3 bases for J; bases not matched to a gene: 1. In DNA form, the CDR3 reads TGTGCCAGCTCACCAACAGGGGGCCACACTGAAGCTTTCTTT. It yields the protein CASSPTGGHTEAFF.

In its sample, this clone was seen once. The V call is TRBV5-6, the J call TRBJ2-7; the D gene is possibly TRBD1 (5 bases). In germline, CDR1 is SGHDT, CDR2 YYEEEE. V lost 4 bases, J lost 2 bases, and 7 bases lay in between. CDR3 size: 12 residues. The CDR3 DNA sequence: TGTGCCAGCAGCGCAGGGACCTACGAGCAGTACTTC. It yields the protein CASSAGTYEQYF.

The J gene is TRBJ1-3, the V gene TRBV21-1. TRBV21-1 has pseudogene status. CDR3 length: 14 amino acids. As DNA, the CDR3 is TGTGCCAGCAGCACGGGGAGCTCTGGAAACACCATATATTTT. Amino acids: CASSTGSSGNTIYF.

This clone is medium-sized. J is TRBJ2-7 and V is TRBV6-6; weak D call: TRBD1 (6 bases). The CDR3 length is 13 residues. V dropped 7 bases and J dropped 2 bases, with 12 bases sitting between them. Germline V gene lookup returns CDR1 MNHNY and CDR2 SVGAGI (reference sequence). The CDR3 reads CASNGRQAYEQYF. DNA of the CDR3: TGTGCCAGCAACGGTCGACAGGCCTACGAGCAGTACTTC.

This chain links TRBV9 with TRBJ2-7; 8 bases are a match to TRBD1. V lost 0 bases, J lost 3 bases, and 5 bases stayed unmatched. In germline, CDR1 is SGDLS, CDR2 YYNGEE. The CDR3 is made up of 15 amino acids. The CDR3 sequence is CASSVGTGRFYEQYF. The CDR3 bases are TGTGCCAGCAGCGTAGGGACAGGGCGATTCTACGAGCAGTACTTC.

The genes are TRBV2 and TRBJ2-2; TRBD1 matches 7 bases. The CDR3 is 14 amino acids. Germline CDR1 reads SNHLY; CDR2 reads FYNNEI. The J segment lost 7 bases and the V segment lost 4 bases, leaving 6 bases of the junction unmatched. The CDR3 coding sequence is TGTGCCAGCAGTGGACAGGGTACAGGCGGGGAGCTGTTTTTT. It yields the protein CASSGQGTGGELFF.

The chain uses TRBV5-5 and TRBJ1-1, with a weak D call TRBD1 (6 bases). The CDR3 totals 15 residues. From germline, CDR1 is SGHKS and CDR2 YYEKEE (reference sequence). Trimming cost V 2 bases and J 1 base, with 12 bases left between them. CDR3 protein: CASSLQGRGNTEAFF. The CDR3 DNA sequence: TGTGCCAGCAGCTTACAGGGTAGGGGGAACACTGAAGCTTTCTTT.

The chain recombines TRBV12-1 with TRBJ1-5. TRBV12-1 has pseudogene status. The CDR3 sequence is 15 residues long. The CDR3 spells CASSSTGESNQPQHF. CDR3 in DNA: TGTGCCAGCAGTTCCACGGGAGAGAGCAATCAGCCCCAGCATTTT.

This chain links TRBV5-1 with TRBJ1-2; possible D gene TRBD1, 5 bases. Trimming took off 0 bases at V and 2 bases at J, with 20 bases between the two ends. The germline CDR1 and CDR2 sequences are SGHRS and YFSETQ. CDR3 size: 18 residues. The CDR3 region has the DNA TGCGCCAGCAGCTTGGAACCGAGACCGGGACGGATAAACTATGGCTACACCTTC. Translated: CASSLEPRPGRINYGYTF. Looking up the rest from reference TRBV5-1 and TRBJ1-2 gives the full variable domain: KAGVTQTPRYLIKTRGQQVTLSCSPISGHRSVSWYQQTPGQGLQFLFEYFSETQRNKGNFPGRFSGRQFSNSRSEMNVSTLELGDSALYLCASSLEPRPGRINYGYTFGSGTRLTVV.

V usage is TRBV18 and J usage is TRBJ2-5, with D unclear. Per germline, CDR1 KGHSH and CDR2 LQKENI. V was cut by 4 bases and J by 5 bases, with 8 bases left in between. The CDR3 is 12 residues long. The CDR3 protein is CASSRPPETQYF. The CDR3 DNA sequence: TGTGCCAGCTCACGTCCCCCTGAGACCCAGTACTTC. The entire variable domain, with the rest obtained from reference TRBV18 and TRBJ2-5, is as follows: NAGVMQNPRHLVRRRGQEARLRCSPMKGHSHVYWYRQLPEEGLKFMVYLQKENIIDESGMPKERFSAEFPKEGPSILRIQQVVRGDSAAYFCASSRPPETQYFGPGTRLLVL.

The V call is TRBV5-4, the J call TRBJ2-1, with 7 bases matching TRBD2. Germline V CDR1 and CDR2: SGHNT, YYREEE (reference sequence). V gave up 0 bases and J gave up 3 bases; unmatched junction bases: 9. There are 17 residues in the CDR3. The CDR3 sequence: CASSLALASGVYNEQFF. Here the CDR3 DNA reads TGTGCCAGCAGCTTGGCCCTGGCAAGCGGGGTCTACAATGAGCAGTTCTTC.

This clone was seen more than once but under ten times. The chain has TRBV20-1 and TRBJ1-4; no definite D call. CDR3 size: 11 residues. Germline CDR1 is DFQATT and CDR2 is SNEGSKA (reference sequence). The germline V and J ends were trimmed by 1 base and 7 bases, with 4 bases remaining between them. The CDR3 region has the DNA TGCAGTGCTAGAGGGACTGAAAAACTGTTTTTT. It is translated as CSARGTEKLFF.

This clone appeared a few times. V is TRBV9 and J is TRBJ1-1, with D perhaps matching TRBD1 (5 bases). The CDR3 loop spans 14 amino acids. V lost 4 bases and J 2 bases, leaving 12 bases between the germline ends. CDR1 is SGDLS, CDR2 YYNGEE, per germline. The CDR3 spells CASSPTTANTEAFF. The CDR3 bases are TGTGCCAGCAGCCCAACGACAGCCAACACTGAAGCTTTCTTT.

V is TRBV14 and J is TRBJ2-2, with D perhaps given as TRBD1 or TRBD2 (5 bases each). Germline values: CDR1 SGHDN, CDR2 FVKESK. The CDR3 consists of 15 residues. The ends were cut back, 3 bases at V and 6 bases at J, with 14 bases in the middle. CDR3 nucleotides: TGTGCCAGCAGCCACAAAGTTCGGGGCCCCGGGGAGCTGTTTTTT. Translation: CASSHKVRGPGELFF.

This clone was found once. This sequence joins TRBV19 and TRBJ1-2; D may be TRBD1 (6 bases). The CDR3 extends over 13 amino acids. Germline values: CDR1 LNHDA, CDR2 SQIVND (reference sequence). V gave up 6 bases and J gave up 2 bases, with 10 bases separating them. This CDR3 is CASSFDRNYGYTF. In DNA form, the CDR3 reads TGTGCCAGTAGCTTCGACAGGAACTATGGCTACACCTTC. Based on the CDR3 plus reference TRBV19 and TRBJ1-2, the full variable domain is DGGITQSPKYLFRKEGQNVTLSCEQNLNHDAMYWYRQDPGQGLRLIYYSQIVNDFQKGDIAEGYSVSREKKESFPLTVTSAQKNPTAFYLCASSFDRNYGYTFGSGTRLTVV.